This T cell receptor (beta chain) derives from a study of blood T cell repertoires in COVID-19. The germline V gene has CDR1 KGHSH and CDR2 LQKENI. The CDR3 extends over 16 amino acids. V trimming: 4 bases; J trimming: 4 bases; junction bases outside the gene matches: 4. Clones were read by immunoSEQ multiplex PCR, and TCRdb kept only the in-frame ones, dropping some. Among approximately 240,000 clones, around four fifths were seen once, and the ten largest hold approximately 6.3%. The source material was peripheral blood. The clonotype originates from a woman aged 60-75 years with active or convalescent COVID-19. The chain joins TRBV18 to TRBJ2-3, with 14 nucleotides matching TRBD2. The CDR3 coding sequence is TGTGCCAGCTCACTCAGACTAGCGGGGGGGCCAGATACGCAGTATTTT. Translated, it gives CASSLRLAGGPDTQYF.